One and the same sample provided the 4 T cell receptor beta chains below, sequenced in a study of metastatic and nonmetastatic thyroid tumors. No treatment had been given to any patient before thyroid surgery. Using MiXCR, TCRdb re-called clones from the PCR reads. The top ten hold 6.5% to 8.5% of the sample, which has approximately 30,000 clones, approximately 15% seen once. Sequencing was done on a sample of blood. The origin of the receptors is a female donor with papillary thyroid cancer or a benign thyroid nodule (not recorded which). Some clones in this sample may be carry-over from other donors' samples.

In its sample, this clone was seen many times. V is TRBV19 and J is TRBJ1-4, with TRBD1 as a possible D gene (6 bases). CDR1 LNHDA and CDR2 SQIVND come from the germline V gene (reference sequence). The length of the CDR3 is 14 residues. The ends were cut back, 7 bases at V and 8 bases at J, with 17 bases in the middle. CDR3 amino acids: CASMGGPGLEKLFF. CDR3 sequence (DNA): TGTGCCAGTATGGGGGGGCCCGGGCTGGAAAAACTGTTTTTT.

A few counts support this clone. The chain carries TRBV28 and TRBJ2-1; the match to TRBD2 covers 7 bases. CDR1 MDHEN and CDR2 SYDVKM come from the germline V gene. V lost 7 bases to trimming and J lost 6 bases; unmatched junction nucleotides: 12. This CDR3 contains 15 residues. The CDR3 coding sequence is TGTGCCAGCATTTTTACGAGCGGGACTGCCAATGAGCAGTTCTTC. It yields the protein CASIFTSGTANEQFF.

This chain uses TRBV12-3 or TRBV12-4 with TRBJ2-2, with 8 bases matching TRBD1. The V and J ends lost 3 bases and 2 bases, in that order; junction bases with no gene match: 5. The CDR3 sequence is 16 residues long. CDR3 loop: CASSFGQGGNTGELFF. For the CDR3, the DNA is TGTGCCAGCAGTTTTGGACAGGGAGGCAACACCGGGGAGCTGTTTTTT.

V is TRBV19 and J is TRBJ1-3, with TRBD1 identical over 7 bases. Unmatched junction bases numbered 10, after V lost 6 bases and J lost 2 bases. Germline-derived CDR1 and CDR2 are LNHDA and SQIVND (reference sequence). The CDR3 sequence is 16 residues long. The CDR3: CASRRQGLGTGNTIYF. In nucleotides, the CDR3 is TGTGCCAGTAGACGACAGGGCTTAGGGACTGGAAACACCATATATTTT.